This T cell receptor (beta chain) was captured in a study of blood T cell repertoires in COVID-19 (dated by TCRdb to 2020 to 2021). Regarding the study in general: The collaborator samples originated in the United States, Italy and Spain and spanned the acute and convalescent phases of COVID-19. The prospective study material was composed of cDNA or gDNA derived from T cells, B-cell-depleted T cells, or PBMCs. Subjects who had been exposed to COVID-19, were actively infected with it, or had recovered from it provided the deeply sampled blood TCRbeta repertoires that made up the dataset. The repertoires were released in a freely available public database meant as a resource for research on the immune response to SARS-CoV-2. The samples were drawn from the first 160 participants of the ongoing ImmuneRACE study and from about 1,200 subjects provided by 6 global collaborators. Nearly every sample came with metadata listing a de-identified subject ID, COVID-19 status, age in years and sex. Where available, HLA class I and class II types were taken from metadata supplied by the sample provider and were not determined by assay-based typing.

TCRbeta CDR3 regions were amplified from genomic DNA using the immunoSEQ Assay, a bias-controlled multiplex PCR. In the paper's pipeline: Within the assay, amplification of reference gene primers was used to estimate how many nucleated cells each sample contained. To quantify the absolute abundance of each unique TCRbeta CDR3 rearrangement, sequence reads were collapsed and filtered. For each sample, productive Simpson clonality was calculated as the square root of Simpson's diversity index across productive rearrangements. TCRdb carries this immuneACCESS record with in-frame sequences only. Its versions omit some clonotypes, under half of them owing to an unresolved V gene in the studies checked, with the rest unexplained. Clone size and the V and J calls come from that table; the DNA yielded D and trimming. In this sample the table shows roughly 70,000 clones, more than 75% of which occur a single time. The leading ten clones occupy about 14% of the sample.

Whole blood was collected in K2EDTA tubes by collaborating institutions according to the institutions' own protocols. For TCRbeta analysis, collaborators shipped samples in one of three forms: frozen whole blood, isolated PBMCs, or DNA extracted from either of those sample types. About this clone: The antigen this receptor binds is unknown. Qualities for individual bases were not recorded, and no much larger clone is one base off.

Findings and caveats that apply to the study as a whole: The quantity of clinical and demographic metadata differed by source and by participant and was supplied without curation.

This clonotype originated in a human donor in a cohort sampled during active COVID-19. The sequencing input was peripheral blood.

The CDR3 reads CASSYTGGGTEAFF. The base sequence is TGTGCCAGCAGCTATACAGGGGGTGGCACTGAAGCTTTCTTT. Here the chain combines TRBV7-8 and TRBJ1-1, with 8 bases in between that match TRBD1. Per the germline V gene, SGHVS is the CDR1 and FQNEAQ is the CDR2. V is pruned by 4 bases and J by 4 bases, leaving 5 bases of the junction without a gene match. The CDR3 holds 14 amino acids from the cysteine to the phenylalanine. Only the CDR3 portion is preserved as DNA: 42 bases, with reading frame beginning at the first base.